The 30 T cell receptor beta chains listed next were all sequenced from one sample in a study of blood T cell repertoires in COVID-19. Generated by immunoSEQ multiplex PCR, the TCRdb table keeps only in-frame clones and is missing some. The sample has more than 200,000 clones; about 80% are singletons. The sequenced sample was peripheral blood. The receptor set was obtained from an elderly woman with active or convalescent COVID-19.

The chain couples TRBV3-1 (or the pseudogene TRBV3-2) to TRBJ1-1; D is undetermined. Trimming removed 3 bases from V and 5 bases from J, with 16 bases in between. The germline CDR1 and CDR2 sequences are LGHDT and YNNKEL (reference sequence). The length of the CDR3 is 15 residues. CDR3 residues: CASSQSSLPGTEAFF. The CDR3 DNA reads TGTGCCAGCAGCCAGTCGAGCCTACCGGGGACTGAAGCTTTCTTT.

The chain combines TRBV28 with TRBJ2-5; 12 bases fit TRBD2. V lost 6 bases to trimming and J lost 5 bases; unmatched junction nucleotides: 10. CDR1 is MDHEN and CDR2 is SYDVKM in the germline V gene. The CDR3 has 16 residues. The CDR3 DNA sequence: TGTGCCAGCAGAGAGCGCCTAGCGGGGGGGCGGGAGACCCAGTACTTC. Protein: CASRERLAGGRETQYF.

This chain joins TRBV6-6 and TRBJ2-1; TRBD2 matches 7 bases. With 5 bases clipped from V and 3 bases from J, the junction kept 7 bases outside the gene matches. The CDR3 consists of 15 residues. The germline gives CDR1 MNHNY, CDR2 SVGAGI (reference sequence). The CDR3 protein is CASSKAGNLYNEQFF. The DNA of the CDR3 is TGTGCCAGCAGTAAAGCGGGGAACCTCTACAATGAGCAGTTCTTC.

The chain carries TRBV12-3 or TRBV12-4 and TRBJ2-7, with D possibly TRBD1 on 5 matching bases. There are 13 residues in the CDR3. V dropped 1 base and J dropped 4 bases, with 8 bases sitting between them. CDR3 in amino acids: CASSLVQGYEQYF. CDR3 DNA sequence: TGTGCCAGCAGTTTAGTTCAGGGTTACGAGCAGTACTTC.

This clone was detected once. The genes are TRBV5-1 and TRBJ2-7; 8 bases fit TRBD2. J gave up 5 bases and V 0 bases, and 4 bases lay outside the gene matches. Germline V gene lookup returns CDR1 SGHRS and CDR2 YFSETQ. This CDR3 spans 14 amino acids. CDR3 DNA sequence: TGCGCCAGCAGCTTGGTCCTAGCGGGTCACGAGCAGTACTTC. Translating gives CASSLVLAGHEQYF. Together with reference TRBV5-1 and TRBJ2-7, the CDR3 gives the full variable domain: KAGVTQTPRYLIKTRGQQVTLSCSPISGHRSVSWYQQTPGQGLQFLFEYFSETQRNKGNFPGRFSGRQFSNSRSEMNVSTLELGDSALYLCASSLVLAGHEQYFGPGTRLTVT.

V usage is TRBV7-9 and J usage is TRBJ1-6; 9 bases align to TRBD1. In germline, CDR1 is SEHNR, CDR2 FQNEAQ (reference sequence). With V trimmed by 0 bases and J by 7 bases, 4 bases remained unmatched. The CDR3 is 16 amino acids. CDR3 in amino acids: CASSLAGQGGNSPLHF. In DNA, the CDR3 is TGTGCCAGCAGCTTAGCGGGACAGGGCGGGAATTCACCCCTCCACTTT.

The V gene is TRBV2, the J gene TRBJ2-6; D gene unclear. V was clipped by 6 bases and J by 0 bases, with 15 bases between them. Germline assignment: CDR1 SNHLY and CDR2 FYNNEI. The length of the CDR3 is 17 residues. The CDR3 spells CASRPSTEISGANVLTF. Here the CDR3 DNA reads TGTGCCAGCAGGCCGTCCACTGAAATCTCTGGGGCCAACGTCCTGACTTTC.

The rearrangement links TRBV27 to TRBJ1-1; D perhaps matches TRBD1 (5 bases). From germline, CDR1 is MNHEY and CDR2 SMNVEV (reference sequence). This CDR3 has 14 amino acids. Trimming took 5 bases from V and 4 from J, leaving 14 bases between them. In DNA, the CDR3 is TGTGCCAGCAGTCTCTCATACCAGGGCACTGAAGCTTTCTTT. This codes for CASSLSYQGTEAFF.

The chain has TRBV2 and TRBJ2-3; D ambiguous. V was pared by 8 bases and J by 3 bases, with 12 bases between. The CDR3 runs to 13 residues. Germline V gene data show CDR1 as SNHLY and CDR2 as FYNNEI. CDR3 loop: CASHQYTTDTQYF. In DNA form, the CDR3 reads TGTGCCAGCCATCAATATACTACAGATACGCAGTATTTT.

The rearrangement joins TRBV5-1 to TRBJ2-1; no clear D. The germline V and J ends were trimmed by 4 bases and 5 bases, with 10 bases remaining between them. The CDR3 contains 13 residues. CDR1 and CDR2 from the germline V gene are SGHRS and YFSETQ. The CDR3 DNA is TGCGCCAGCAGCAAGCTCCCGGACAATGAGCAGTTCTTC. Its protein is CASSKLPDNEQFF.

The chain combines TRBV28 with TRBJ1-1, with D possibly TRBD1 on 6 matching bases. V lost 6 bases and J 1 base, leaving 12 bases between the germline ends. The CDR3 covers 14 residues. Germline CDR1 is MDHEN and CDR2 is SYDVKM. In nucleotides, the CDR3 is TGTGCCAGCAGGTCGGGACACGCGAACACTGAAGCTTTCTTT. It translates to CASRSGHANTEAFF.

The rearrangement uses TRBV19 and TRBJ2-2, with a possible D match to TRBD1 (5 bases). Trimming pared 2 bases from V and 6 bases from J, leaving 16 bases between. Looked up from germline, CDR1 is LNHDA and CDR2 is SQIVND (reference sequence). The CDR3 has 16 residues. This chain's CDR3 is CASSIHPGLSAGELFF. CDR3 DNA: TGTGCCAGTAGTATACATCCAGGGTTGAGTGCCGGGGAGCTGTTTTTT.

The chain combines TRBV6-6 with TRBJ1-3; D might be TRBD1 (6 bases). Germline assignment: CDR1 MNHNY and CDR2 SVGAGI (reference sequence). V shed 2 bases and J shed 3 bases, with 14 bases lying between them. The CDR3 length is 16 residues. The CDR3 here is CASSYGDTLRGNTIYF. Here the CDR3 DNA reads TGTGCCAGCAGTTACGGGGACACCCTTCGTGGAAACACCATATATTTT.

This clone appeared a single time. The chain carries TRBV19 and TRBJ1-2; D possibly corresponds to TRBD1 (6 bases). CDR1 and CDR2 from the germline V gene are LNHDA and SQIVND (reference sequence). V was pared by 0 bases and J by 5 bases, with 13 bases between. The CDR3 consists of 15 residues. The CDR3 spells CASSIDRAGDYGYTF. CDR3 bases: TGTGCCAGTAGTATAGATCGCGCAGGGGATTATGGCTACACCTTC.

The V gene is TRBV10-3, the J gene TRBJ2-5; 8 nucleotides align to TRBD1. V was pared by 10 bases and J by 5 bases, with 12 bases of the junction left unmatched. This CDR3 region has 14 residues. Germline CDR1 ENHRY, CDR2 SYGVKD. CDR3 bases: TGTGCCACCTCAGGGGGCGGGCTCGGCGAGACCCAGTACTTC. Translating it yields CATSGGGLGETQYF.

CDR3 residues: CASSPRGIAVGTDTQYF. As DNA, the CDR3 is TGCGCCAGCAGCCCTAGAGGGATAGCAGTAGGCACAGATACGCAGTATTTT. The J gene is TRBJ2-3, the V gene TRBV5-1; tentative D call: TRBD2 (5 bases). Between the trimmed V and J ends, which lost 4 bases and 1 base, there was a span of 19 bases. This CDR3 comprises 17 residues. CDR1 and CDR2 (germline): SGHRS, YFSETQ.

The chain uses TRBV7-9 and TRBJ2-7; a weak D match, TRBD2 (5 bases). The ends were cut back, 1 base at V and 7 bases at J, with 11 bases in the middle. The CDR3 contains 13 residues. Germline V lookup: CDR1 SEHNR, CDR2 FQNEAQ (reference sequence). CDR3 in DNA: TGTGCCAGCAGCTTAGACGGGGTAGGAGAGCAGTACTTC. It is translated as CASSLDGVGEQYF.

The J gene is TRBJ1-6, the V gene TRBV19; D ambiguous. The length of the CDR3 is 12 residues. V lost 6 bases, J lost 12 bases, and 12 bases lay in between. Per germline, CDR1 LNHDA and CDR2 SQIVND (reference sequence). For the CDR3, the DNA is TGTGCCAGTAGCGTCGTCCACGGACCCCTCCACTTT. Translation gives CASSVVHGPLHF. The complete variable domain, with remaining parts taken from reference TRBV19 and TRBJ1-6, reads DGGITQSPKYLFRKEGQNVTLSCEQNLNHDAMYWYRQDPGQGLRLIYYSQIVNDFQKGDIAEGYSVSREKKESFPLTVTSAQKNPTAFYLCASSVVHGPLHFGNGTRLTVT.

The chain uses TRBV6-6 and TRBJ1-2; unclear D gene. CDR1 and CDR2 (germline): MNHNY, SVGAGI (reference sequence). The V and J ends lost 6 bases and 4 bases respectively, with 15 bases between them. This CDR3 is 14 amino acids long. CDR3 sequence (DNA): TGTGCCAGCAGCTACCTTACTGAAGCCTATGGCTACACCTTC. Translation gives CASSYLTEAYGYTF.

The gene calls are TRBV12-3 or TRBV12-4 and TRBJ2-7; 9 bases align to TRBD1. The CDR3 covers 12 residues. With 5 bases clipped from V and 6 bases from J, the junction kept 2 bases outside the gene matches. The CDR3 region is CASSRTGVEQYF. In DNA form, the CDR3 reads TGTGCCAGCAGTCGGACAGGGGTCGAGCAGTACTTC.

V and J are TRBV19 and TRBJ1-2, with D unclear. The V gene lost 5 bases and the J gene lost 4 bases, with 14 bases spanning the gap. The CDR3 has 14 amino acids. CDR1 and CDR2 from the germline V gene are LNHDA and SQIVND (reference sequence). For the CDR3, the DNA is TGTGCCAGTAGTCGTCAATCCGGTGCCTATGGCTACACCTTC. Its translation: CASSRQSGAYGYTF.

The chain uses TRBV20-1 and TRBJ1-2; 7 bases are shared with TRBD1. The length of the CDR3 is 11 residues. Germline-derived CDR1 and CDR2 are DFQATT and SNEGSKA (reference sequence). CDR3 sequence: CSRQGFSGYTF. The CDR3 nucleotides read TGCAGCCGACAGGGTTTTAGTGGCTACACCTTC.

Many counts were recorded for this clone. The chain is built from TRBV3-1 (or the pseudogene TRBV3-2) and TRBJ1-3; 8 bases line up with TRBD1. The germline V gene has CDR1 LGHDT and CDR2 YNNKEL (reference sequence). The V gene end was trimmed by 5 bases and the J gene end by 2 bases; junction bases not matched to a gene: 2. This CDR3 has 14 residues. CDR3: CASSSQGAGNTIYF. Here the CDR3 DNA reads TGTGCCAGCAGCTCACAGGGGGCTGGAAACACCATATATTTT.

This clone was detected a few times. The chain joins TRBV4-2 to TRBJ1-5; TRBD1 aligns across 9 bases. The CDR3 contains 14 residues. J was trimmed by 5 bases and V by 4 bases; bases with no gene match: 3. Germline-derived CDR1 and CDR2 are LGHNA and YNFKEQ. The CDR3: CASSRQGEDQPQHF. CDR3 nucleotide sequence: TGTGCCAGCAGCCGACAGGGGGAAGATCAGCCCCAGCATTTT.

CDR3 in amino acids: CASSRERGGPEAFF. The CDR3 bases are TGCGCCAGCAGCCGTGAGCGTGGAGGGCCTGAAGCTTTCTTT. V and J are TRBV5-1 and TRBJ1-1; D is ambiguous. Looked up from germline, CDR1 is SGHRS and CDR2 is YFSETQ. The CDR3 has 14 residues. V shed 4 bases and J shed 6 bases, with 16 bases lying between them.

V is TRBV12-2 and J is TRBJ2-1; TRBD1 is taken as the D call from the table, unchecked against the DNA. TRBV12-2 is a pseudogene locus. The length of the CDR3 is 15 residues. The CDR3 spells CASRPDKSSYNEQFF. The CDR3 region has the DNA TGTGCAAGTCGCCCGGACAAAAGCTCCTACAATGAGCAGTTCTTC.

The genes are TRBV11-2 and TRBJ2-1; 9 bases align to TRBD1. This CDR3 is built from 15 residues. V was pared by 5 bases and J by 2 bases, with 4 bases of the junction left unmatched. Looked up from germline, CDR1 is SGHAT and CDR2 is FQNNGV. CDR3 in DNA: TGTGCCAGCAGCCCTACAGGGGGCACCTACAATGAGCAGTTCTTC. It translates to CASSPTGGTYNEQFF.

The V call is TRBV11-2, the J call TRBJ2-3, with 11 bases identical to TRBD2. Germline V gene sequence: CDR1 SGHAT, CDR2 FQNNGV. The V and J ends lost 5 bases and 8 bases, in that order; junction bases with no gene match: 6. This CDR3 is built from 14 residues. The CDR3 protein is CASSPLSGRGTQYF. For the CDR3, the DNA is TGTGCCAGCAGCCCCCTTAGCGGGAGGGGTACGCAGTATTTT.

The chain combines TRBV7-8 with TRBJ1-4, with 9 nucleotides matching TRBD1. CDR3 length equals 15 residues. Germline V gene sequence: CDR1 SGHVS, CDR2 FQNEAQ. With V trimmed by 3 bases and J by 7 bases, 6 bases remained unmatched. The CDR3 loop is CASSFPGQGSEKLFF. CDR3 in DNA: TGTGCCAGCAGCTTCCCGGGACAGGGAAGTGAAAAACTGTTTTTT. The full variable domain, rest sourced from reference TRBV7-8 and TRBJ1-4, is GAGVSQSPRYKVAKRGQDVALRCDPISGHVSLFWYQQALGQGPEFLTYFQNEAQLDKSGLPSDRFFAERPEGSVSTLKIQRTQQEDSAVYLCASSFPGQGSEKLFFGSGTQLSVL.

This rearrangement joins TRBV6-5 to TRBJ1-2, with 7 bases identical to TRBD1. The CDR3 is 15 amino acids. J was trimmed by 1 base and V by 4 bases; bases with no gene match: 6. Germline V CDR1 and CDR2: MNHEY, SVGAGI. Here the CDR3 DNA reads TGTGCCAGCAGTTGGACAGGAAAACTTAACTATGGCTACACCTTC. Translated, it gives CASSWTGKLNYGYTF.